The clone carrying this TCR beta chain was recorded a few times. What it recognizes is unknown. These data are taken from a study of beta chain features in type 1 diabetes. Study information: Comparable age, gender and cell yields were observed in patients relative to healthy donors. Study results and caveats: Using cDNA template may skew counts toward highly expressing activated cells.

Germline V gene lookup returns CDR1 SGHAT and CDR2 FQNNGV. The CDR3 contains 15 residues. V was pared by 5 bases and J by 6 bases, with 11 bases of the junction left unmatched. Of the isolated RNA, all was reverse transcribed, and so the sequenced material was expressed TCRB transcripts. Clones were read by immunoSEQ multiplex PCR, and TCRdb kept only the in-frame ones, dropping some. The sample holds 110,000 to 150,000 clones, about 9.2% seen once. The sample comprised central memory CD4+ T cells from blood. This receptor was taken from a man younger than 35 in good health. The V and J genes are TRBV11-2 and TRBJ2-3; 7 bases map to TRBD1. The DNA for the CDR3 is TGTGCCAGCAGCCCGCAATACAGGGGCCCCGATACGCAGTATTTT. As protein: CASSPQYRGPDTQYF.